This TCR beta chain was documented in a study of shared clonotypes between healthy human individuals. Notes on the study in general: Sequencing depth was a factor that was expected to affect clonotype sharing among donors.

This was a deep-level run. Genomic DNA of each subset was evenly split across several immunoSEQ plates. Here immunoSEQ multiplex PCR was the method, and the copy in TCRdb shows in-frame clones only, minus some. The sample records roughly 2 million clones, just under 95% being singletons. CD8 cells regarded as naive lacked CD45RO, were positively chosen for CCR7, and omitted terminally differentiated effector memory CD45RA+ cells. The donors, all of them Caucasian adults, lived in Nashville, Tennessee. Germline V CDR1 and CDR2: MNHEY, SMNVEV (reference sequence). Deletions cut 6 bases from V and 0 bases from J, with 11 bases between. This CDR3 has 15 amino acids. Concerning this clone: The antigen is not known.

What was sequenced was naive CD8+ T cells sorted from blood. The source of this sequence is a man younger than 30 in good health. This chain uses TRBV27 with TRBJ1-4; perhaps TRBD1 as D (6 bases). CDR3 in amino acids: CASRPSGATNEKLFF. In DNA form, the CDR3 reads TGTGCCAGCAGACCCTCAGGGGCAACTAATGAAAAACTGTTTTTT.